Detailed here is one TCR beta chain. The sample is drawn from a study of cytomegalovirus exposure and HLA in healthy donors. The CDR3 extends over 14 amino acids. Trimming at V came to 0 bases and at J to 13 bases, leaving 5 bases not matched to a gene. CDR1 LGHNA and CDR2 YNFKEQ come from the germline V gene. Primers for the PCR totalled 60 Vbeta and 13 Jbeta. TCRdb's copy holds only in-frame clones and misses some; the assay was immunoSEQ multiplex PCR. The table records around 100,000 clones, roughly four fifths of them present only once. The gene calls are TRBV4-2 and TRBJ1-6, with 8 positions matching TRBD1. This receptor was identified in a man aged 35 to 55 in good health and CMV-seropositive. The sequencing input was PBMCs. CDR3: CASSQEGQDFPLHF. The CDR3 DNA is TGTGCCAGCAGCCAAGAGGGACAGGATTTTCCCCTCCACTTT.